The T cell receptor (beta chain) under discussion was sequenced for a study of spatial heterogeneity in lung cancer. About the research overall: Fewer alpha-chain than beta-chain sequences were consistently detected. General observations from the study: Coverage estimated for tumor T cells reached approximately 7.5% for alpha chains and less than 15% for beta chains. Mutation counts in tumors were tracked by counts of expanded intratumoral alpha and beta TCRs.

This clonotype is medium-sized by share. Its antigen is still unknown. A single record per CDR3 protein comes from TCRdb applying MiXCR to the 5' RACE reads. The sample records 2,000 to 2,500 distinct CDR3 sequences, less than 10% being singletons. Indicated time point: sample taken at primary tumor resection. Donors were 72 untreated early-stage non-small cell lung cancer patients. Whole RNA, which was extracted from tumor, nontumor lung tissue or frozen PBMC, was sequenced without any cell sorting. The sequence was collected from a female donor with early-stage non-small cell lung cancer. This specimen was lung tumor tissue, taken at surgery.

The CDR3 region has the DNA TGTGCCAGCAGCCGGTACAGGGAGCATGTTATCAGGCCCTTTAGGAACACTGAAGCTTTCTTT. This codes for CASSRYREHVIRPFRNTEAFF. The chain couples TRBV3-2 to TRBJ1-1; the table assigns TRBD1, which was not confirmed against the DNA. TRBV3-2 has pseudogene status. The CDR3 sequence is 21 residues long.